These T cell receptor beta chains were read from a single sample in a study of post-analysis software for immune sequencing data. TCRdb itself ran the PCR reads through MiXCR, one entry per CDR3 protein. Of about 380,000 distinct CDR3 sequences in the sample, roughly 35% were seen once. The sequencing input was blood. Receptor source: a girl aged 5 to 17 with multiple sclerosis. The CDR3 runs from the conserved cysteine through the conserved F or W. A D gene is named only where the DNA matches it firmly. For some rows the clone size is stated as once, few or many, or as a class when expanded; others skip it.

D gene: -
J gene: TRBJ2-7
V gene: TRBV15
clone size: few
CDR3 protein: CATSRDLSHYRVHEQYF
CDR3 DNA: TGTGCCACCAGCAGAGATCTGTCCCATTACAGGGTCCACGAGCAGTACTTC

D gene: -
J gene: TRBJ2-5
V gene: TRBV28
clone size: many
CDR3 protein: CASRDSKETQYF
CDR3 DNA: TGTGCCAGCAGGGACAGCAAAGAGACCCAGTACTTC

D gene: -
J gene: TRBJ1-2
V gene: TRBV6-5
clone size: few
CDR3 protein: CASSYFTSGDPESGYTF
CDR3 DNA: TGTGCCAGCAGTTACTTTACATCAGGGGACCCGGAGTCGGGCTACACCTTC

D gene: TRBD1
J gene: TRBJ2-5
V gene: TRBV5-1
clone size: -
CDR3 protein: CASSPVGDRGQETQYF
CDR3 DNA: TGCGCCAGCAGCCCCGTCGGGGACAGGGGCCAAGAGACCCAGTACTTC

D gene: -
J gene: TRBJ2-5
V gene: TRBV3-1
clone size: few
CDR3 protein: CASTDLETQYF
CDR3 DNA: TGTGCCAGCACGGATTTGGAGACCCAGTACTTC

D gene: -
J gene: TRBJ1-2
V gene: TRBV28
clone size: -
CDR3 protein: CASSPADRTNYGYTF
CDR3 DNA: TGTGCCAGCAGTCCCGCCGACAGGACCAACTATGGCTACACCTTC

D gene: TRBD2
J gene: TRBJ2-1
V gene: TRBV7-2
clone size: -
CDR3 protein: CASSLSGGVWDEQFF
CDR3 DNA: TGTGCCAGCAGCTTAAGCGGGGGGGTCTGGGATGAGCAGTTCTTC

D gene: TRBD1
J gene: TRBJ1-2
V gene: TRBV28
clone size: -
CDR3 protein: CASSPPTGSLYGYTF
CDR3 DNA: TGTGCCAGCAGTCCCCCGACAGGGAGCCTCTATGGCTACACCTTC

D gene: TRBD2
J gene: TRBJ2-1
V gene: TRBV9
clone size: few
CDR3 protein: CASSASGGAHNEQFF
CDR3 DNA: TGTGCCAGCAGCGCTTCCGGGGGGGCCCACAATGAGCAGTTCTTC

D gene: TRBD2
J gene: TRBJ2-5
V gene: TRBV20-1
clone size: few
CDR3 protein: CSARDPTSRYQETQYF
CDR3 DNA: TGCAGTGCTAGAGATCCGACTAGCCGTTACCAAGAGACCCAGTACTTC

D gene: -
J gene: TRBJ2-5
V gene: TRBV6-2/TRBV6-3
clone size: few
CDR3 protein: CASSYPDESETQYF
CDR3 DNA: TGTGCCAGCAGTTACCCCGACGAAAGTGAGACCCAGTACTTC

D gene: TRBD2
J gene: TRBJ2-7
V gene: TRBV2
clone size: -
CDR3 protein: CASRKELAGGSYEQYF
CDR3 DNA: TGTGCCAGCAGAAAAGAACTAGCGGGGGGCTCCTACGAGCAGTACTTC

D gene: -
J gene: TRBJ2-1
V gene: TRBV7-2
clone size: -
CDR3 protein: CASSLQPYNEQFF
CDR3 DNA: TGTGCCAGCAGCTTACAACCCTACAATGAGCAGTTCTTC

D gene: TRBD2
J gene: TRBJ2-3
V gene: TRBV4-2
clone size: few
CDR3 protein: CASSQASGGPSTDTQYF
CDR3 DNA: TGTGCCAGCAGCCAAGCTAGCGGGGGCCCTAGCACAGATACGCAGTATTTT

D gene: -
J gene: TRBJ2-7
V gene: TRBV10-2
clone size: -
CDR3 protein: CASSESNEQYF
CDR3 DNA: TGCGCCAGCAGTGAGTCGAACGAGCAGTACTTC

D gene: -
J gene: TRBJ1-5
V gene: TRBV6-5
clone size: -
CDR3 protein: CASSYGRGDQPQHF
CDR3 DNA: TGTGCCAGCAGTTATGGCAGGGGCGATCAGCCCCAGCATTTT

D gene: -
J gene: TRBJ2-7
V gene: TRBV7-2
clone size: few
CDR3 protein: CASSPGTLNREQYF
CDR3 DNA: TGTGCCAGCAGCCCCGGGACACTCAACCGGGAGCAGTACTTC

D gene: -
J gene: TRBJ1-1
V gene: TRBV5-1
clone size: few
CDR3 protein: CASSLGLGYRNTEAFF
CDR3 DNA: TGCGCCAGCAGCTTGGGATTGGGTTACAGGAACACTGAAGCTTTCTTT

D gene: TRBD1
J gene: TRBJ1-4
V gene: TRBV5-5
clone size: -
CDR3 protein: CASSLNRDRTAYEKLFF
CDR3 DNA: TGTGCCAGCAGCTTGAACCGGGACAGGACGGCCTATGAAAAACTGTTTTTT

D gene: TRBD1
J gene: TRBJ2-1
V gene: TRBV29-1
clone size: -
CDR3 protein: CSLRQGTNADEQFF
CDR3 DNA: TGCAGCCTTAGACAGGGGACAAATGCGGATGAGCAGTTCTTC

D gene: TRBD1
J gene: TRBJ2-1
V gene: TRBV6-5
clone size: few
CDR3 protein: CASSDAGQAFNEQFF
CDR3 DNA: TGTGCCAGCAGCGACGCGGGACAGGCTTTCAATGAGCAGTTCTTC

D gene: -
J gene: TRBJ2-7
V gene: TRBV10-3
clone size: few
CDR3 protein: CATGGLDTPKDEQYF
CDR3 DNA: TGTGCCACTGGGGGGCTTGACACCCCGAAGGACGAGCAGTACTTC

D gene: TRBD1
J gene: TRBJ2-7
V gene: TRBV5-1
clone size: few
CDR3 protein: CASSSQTGGRLANYEQYF
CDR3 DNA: TGCGCCAGCAGCTCGCAGACAGGGGGCAGATTAGCAAACTACGAGCAGTACTTC

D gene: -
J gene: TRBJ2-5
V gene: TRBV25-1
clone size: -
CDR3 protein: CASSDGGLGTQYF
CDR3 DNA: TGTGCCAGCAGTGACGGGGGGCTCGGGACCCAGTACTTC

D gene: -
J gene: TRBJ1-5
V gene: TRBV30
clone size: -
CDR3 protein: CAWSEGQGNQPQHF
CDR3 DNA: TGTGCCTGGAGCGAGGGGCAGGGAAATCAGCCCCAGCATTTT

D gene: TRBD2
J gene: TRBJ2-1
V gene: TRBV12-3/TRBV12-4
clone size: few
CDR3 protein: CASSLLLAGGPNEQFF
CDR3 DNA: TGTGCCAGCAGTTTACTACTAGCGGGGGGGCCGAATGAGCAGTTCTTC

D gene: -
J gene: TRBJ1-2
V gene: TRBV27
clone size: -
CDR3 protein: CASSGTGPRGGYTF
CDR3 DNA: TGTGCCAGCAGTGGTACAGGGCCTAGAGGGGGCTACACCTTC

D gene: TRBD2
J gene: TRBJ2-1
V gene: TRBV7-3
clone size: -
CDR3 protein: CASSLGGGGLRSYNEQFF
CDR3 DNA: TGTGCCAGCAGCTTAGGGGGCGGGGGGCTTCGCTCCTACAATGAGCAGTTCTTC

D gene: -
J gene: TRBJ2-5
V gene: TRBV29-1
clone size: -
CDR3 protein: CSVLLGETQYF
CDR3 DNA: TGCAGCGTTCTTCTAGGAGAGACCCAGTACTTC

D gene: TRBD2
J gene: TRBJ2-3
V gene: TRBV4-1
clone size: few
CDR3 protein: CASSQDGAGSGLAGGTDTQYF
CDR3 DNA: TGCGCCAGCAGCCAAGATGGGGCAGGCTCAGGACTAGCGGGGGGCACAGATACGCAGTATTTT

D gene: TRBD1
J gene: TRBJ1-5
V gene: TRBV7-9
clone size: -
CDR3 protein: CASSLEGQGASNQPQHF
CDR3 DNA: TGTGCCAGCAGCTTAGAGGGACAGGGGGCGAGCAATCAGCCCCAGCATTTT

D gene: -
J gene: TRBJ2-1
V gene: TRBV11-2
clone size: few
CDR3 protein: CASSSPPGGYNEQFF
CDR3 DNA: TGTGCCAGCAGCTCACCTCCCGGGGGTTACAATGAGCAGTTCTTC

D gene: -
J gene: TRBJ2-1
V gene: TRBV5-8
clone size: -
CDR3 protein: CASSLVRRGYNEQFF
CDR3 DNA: TGTGCCAGCAGCTTGGTACGTCGGGGCTACAATGAGCAGTTCTTC

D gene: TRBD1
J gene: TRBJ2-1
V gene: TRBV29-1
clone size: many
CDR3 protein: CSTMTGTESEQFF
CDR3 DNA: TGCAGCACAATGACAGGGACGGAGTCTGAGCAGTTCTTC

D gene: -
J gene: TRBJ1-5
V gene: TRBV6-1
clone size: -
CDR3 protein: CASSKNIERTHSNQPQHF
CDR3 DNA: TGTGCCAGCAGCAAAAATATAGAACGGACACACAGCAATCAGCCCCAGCATTTT

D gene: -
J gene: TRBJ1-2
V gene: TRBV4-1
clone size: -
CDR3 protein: CASSQEGEGYGYTF
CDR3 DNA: TGCGCCAGCAGCCAAGAGGGGGAGGGCTATGGCTACACCTTC

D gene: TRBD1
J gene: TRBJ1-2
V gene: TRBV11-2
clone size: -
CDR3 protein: CASSVPRTGIYGYTF
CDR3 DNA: TGTGCCAGCAGCGTGCCCAGGACAGGGATCTATGGCTACACCTTC

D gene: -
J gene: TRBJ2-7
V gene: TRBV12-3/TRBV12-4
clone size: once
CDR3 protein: CASSRSLTAYEQYF
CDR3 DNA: TGTGCCAGCAGTAGGTCCTTGACAGCCTACGAGCAGTACTTC

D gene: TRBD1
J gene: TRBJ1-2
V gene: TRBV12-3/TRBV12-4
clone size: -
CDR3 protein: CASSFELAGGYGYTF
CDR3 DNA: TGTGCCAGCAGTTTTGAGTTGGCAGGGGGTTATGGCTACACCTTC

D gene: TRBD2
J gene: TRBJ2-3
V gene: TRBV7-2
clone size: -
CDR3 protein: CASSLAAGGHTDTQYF
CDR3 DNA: TGTGCCAGCAGCTTAGCAGCGGGGGGACACACAGATACGCAGTATTTT

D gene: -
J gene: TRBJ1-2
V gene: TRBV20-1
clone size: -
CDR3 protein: CSAEEDRSPGYTF
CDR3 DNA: TGCAGTGCCGAAGAAGACAGGTCACCTGGCTACACCTTC

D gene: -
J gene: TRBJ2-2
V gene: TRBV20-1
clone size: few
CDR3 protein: CSAIPRGNTGELFF
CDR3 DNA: TGCAGTGCTATCCCTAGGGGGAACACCGGGGAGCTGTTTTTT

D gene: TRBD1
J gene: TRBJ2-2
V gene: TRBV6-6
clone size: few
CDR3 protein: CASSWGQGLAGELFF
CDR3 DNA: TGTGCCAGCAGTTGGGGACAGGGGCTGGCCGGGGAGCTGTTTTTT

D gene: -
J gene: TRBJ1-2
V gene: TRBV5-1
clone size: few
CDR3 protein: CASSASPASGYTF
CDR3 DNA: TGCGCCAGCAGCGCCTCACCCGCTAGTGGCTACACCTTC

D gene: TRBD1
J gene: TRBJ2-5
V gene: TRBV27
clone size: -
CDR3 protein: CASSLSRQGAVETQYF
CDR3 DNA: TGTGCCAGCAGTTTATCCCGACAGGGGGCGGTAGAGACCCAGTACTTC

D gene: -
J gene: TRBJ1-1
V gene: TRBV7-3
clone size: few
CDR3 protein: CASSPGTDGVGTEAFF
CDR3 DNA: TGTGCCAGCAGCCCCGGGACGGATGGAGTTGGCACTGAAGCTTTCTTT

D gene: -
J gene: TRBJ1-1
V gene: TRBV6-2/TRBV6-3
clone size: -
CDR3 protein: CASSYGTPLGFF
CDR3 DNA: TGTGCCAGTAGTTACGGGACACCACTGGGTTTCTTT

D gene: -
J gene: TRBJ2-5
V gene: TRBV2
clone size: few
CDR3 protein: CASSELERQVGFGETQYF
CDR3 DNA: TGTGCCAGCAGTGAATTAGAGCGGCAGGTCGGTTTTGGAGAGACCCAGTACTTC

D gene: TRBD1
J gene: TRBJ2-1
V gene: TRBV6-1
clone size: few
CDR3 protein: CASSERQGSPYNEQFF
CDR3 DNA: TGTGCCAGCAGTGAACGACAGGGGAGCCCCTACAATGAGCAGTTCTTC

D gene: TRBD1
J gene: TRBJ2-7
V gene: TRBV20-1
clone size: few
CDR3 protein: CSARDVGQGASYEQYF
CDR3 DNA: TGCAGTGCTAGAGATGTCGGACAGGGGGCGTCCTACGAGCAGTACTTC

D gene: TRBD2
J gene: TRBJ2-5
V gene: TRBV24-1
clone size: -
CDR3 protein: CATSDLPGGEETQYF
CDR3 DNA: TGTGCCACCAGTGATTTGCCCGGGGGGGAGGAGACCCAGTACTTC

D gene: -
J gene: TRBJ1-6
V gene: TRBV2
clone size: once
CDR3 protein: CASKDIQAYNSPLHF
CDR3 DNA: TGTGCCAGCAAAGACATCCAGGCCTACAATTCACCCCTCCACTTT

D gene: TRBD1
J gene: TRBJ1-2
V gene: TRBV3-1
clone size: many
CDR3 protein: CASSQGTGGGGGYTF
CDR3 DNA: TGTGCCAGCAGCCAAGGAACAGGGGGCGGCGGCGGCTACACCTTC

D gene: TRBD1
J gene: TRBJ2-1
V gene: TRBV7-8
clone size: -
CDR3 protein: CASSLRDRGGDEQFF
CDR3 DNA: TGTGCCAGCAGCCTCCGGGACAGGGGTGGGGATGAGCAGTTCTTC

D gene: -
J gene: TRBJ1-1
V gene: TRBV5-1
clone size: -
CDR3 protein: CASSFTGSHTEAFF
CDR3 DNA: TGCGCCAGCAGCTTTACAGGGAGCCACACTGAAGCTTTCTTT

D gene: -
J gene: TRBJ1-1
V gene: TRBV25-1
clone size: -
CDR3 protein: CASSLTRTSLPAEAFF
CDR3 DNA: TGTGCCAGCAGTCTCACCCGCACCTCCTTACCGGCAGAAGCTTTCTTT

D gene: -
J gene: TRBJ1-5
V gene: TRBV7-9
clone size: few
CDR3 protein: CASSSRDQPQHF
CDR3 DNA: TGTGCCAGCAGCTCCCGGGATCAGCCCCAGCATTTT